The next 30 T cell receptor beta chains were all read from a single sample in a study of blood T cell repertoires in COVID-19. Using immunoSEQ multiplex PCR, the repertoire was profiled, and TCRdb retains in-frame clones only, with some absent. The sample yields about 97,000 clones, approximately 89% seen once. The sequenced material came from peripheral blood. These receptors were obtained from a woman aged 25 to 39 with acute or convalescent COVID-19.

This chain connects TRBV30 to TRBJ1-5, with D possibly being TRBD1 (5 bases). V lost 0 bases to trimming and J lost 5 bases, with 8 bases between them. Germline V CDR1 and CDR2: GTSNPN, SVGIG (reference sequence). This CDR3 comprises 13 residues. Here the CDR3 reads CAWSVEGYQPQHF. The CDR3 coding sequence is TGTGCCTGGAGTGTGGAGGGGTATCAGCCCCAGCATTTT.

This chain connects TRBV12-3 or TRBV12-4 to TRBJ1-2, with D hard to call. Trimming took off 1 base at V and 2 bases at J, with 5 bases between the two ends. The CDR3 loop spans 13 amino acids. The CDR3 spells CASSLGANYGYTF. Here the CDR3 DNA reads TGTGCCAGCAGTTTAGGAGCAAACTATGGCTACACCTTC.

For the CDR3, the DNA is TGTGCCAGCAGCTTATCCCCAACAGACCTTAACTATGGCTACACCTTC. Translation: CASSLSPTDLNYGYTF. The J gene is TRBJ1-2, the V gene TRBV7-3, with no clear D. The CDR3 has 16 amino acids. Trimming took off 2 bases at V and 1 base at J, with 14 bases between the two ends. CDR1 is SGHTA and CDR2 is FQGTGA in the germline V gene.

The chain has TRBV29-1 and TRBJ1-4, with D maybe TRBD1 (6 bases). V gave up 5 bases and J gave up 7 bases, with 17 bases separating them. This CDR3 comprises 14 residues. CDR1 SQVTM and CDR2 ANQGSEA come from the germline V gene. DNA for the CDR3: TGCAGCGTTTATTTACAGGGTGAAGGTGAAAAACTGTTTTTT. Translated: CSVYLQGEGEKLFF.

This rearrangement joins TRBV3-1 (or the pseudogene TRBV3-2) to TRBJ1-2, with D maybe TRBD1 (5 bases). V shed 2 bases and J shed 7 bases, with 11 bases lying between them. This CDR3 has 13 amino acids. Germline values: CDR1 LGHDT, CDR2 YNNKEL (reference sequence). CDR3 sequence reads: CASSQLRGTGYTF. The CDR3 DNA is TGTGCCAGCAGCCAACTCCGGGGGACTGGCTACACCTTC.

DNA of the CDR3: TGCGCCAGCAGCTTTCACGACGGGGATTCACCCCTCCACTTT. Its protein is CASSFHDGDSPLHF. The genes are TRBV5-1 and TRBJ1-6, with D uncertain. The CDR3 spans 14 residues. The germline gives CDR1 SGHRS, CDR2 YFSETQ. V lost 2 bases, J lost 8 bases, and 11 bases lay in between.

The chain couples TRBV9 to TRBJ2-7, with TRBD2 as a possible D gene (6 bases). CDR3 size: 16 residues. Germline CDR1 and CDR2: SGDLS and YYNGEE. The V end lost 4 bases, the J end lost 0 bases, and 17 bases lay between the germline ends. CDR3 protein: CASSRGVAARSYEQYF. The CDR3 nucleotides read TGTGCCAGCAGCCGAGGCGTAGCGGCGCGCTCCTACGAGCAGTACTTC.

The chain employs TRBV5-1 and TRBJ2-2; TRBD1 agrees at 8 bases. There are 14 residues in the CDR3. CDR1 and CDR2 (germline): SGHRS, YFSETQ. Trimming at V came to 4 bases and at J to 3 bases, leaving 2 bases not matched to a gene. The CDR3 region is CASSPTGDTGELFF. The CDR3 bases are TGCGCCAGCAGCCCGACAGGGGACACCGGGGAGCTGTTTTTT.

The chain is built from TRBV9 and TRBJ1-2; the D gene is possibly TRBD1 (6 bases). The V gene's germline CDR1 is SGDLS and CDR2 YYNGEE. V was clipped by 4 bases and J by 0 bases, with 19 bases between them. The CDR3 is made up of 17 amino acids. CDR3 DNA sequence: TGTGCCAGCAGCACCCCTCGGGGGGCGTCCTCTAACTATGGCTACACCTTC. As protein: CASSTPRGASSNYGYTF.

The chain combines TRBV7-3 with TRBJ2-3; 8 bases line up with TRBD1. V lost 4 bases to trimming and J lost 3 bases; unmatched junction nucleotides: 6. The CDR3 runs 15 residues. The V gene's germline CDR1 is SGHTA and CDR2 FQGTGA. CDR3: CASSSGQGPTDTQYF. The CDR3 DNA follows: TGTGCCAGCAGCTCAGGACAGGGCCCAACAGATACGCAGTATTTT.

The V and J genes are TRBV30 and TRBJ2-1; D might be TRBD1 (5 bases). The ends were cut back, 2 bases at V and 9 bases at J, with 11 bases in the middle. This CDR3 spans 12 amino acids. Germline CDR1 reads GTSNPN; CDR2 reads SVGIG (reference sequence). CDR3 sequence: CAWSPGRGEQFF. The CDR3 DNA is TGTGCCTGGAGTCCAGGAAGGGGTGAGCAGTTCTTC.

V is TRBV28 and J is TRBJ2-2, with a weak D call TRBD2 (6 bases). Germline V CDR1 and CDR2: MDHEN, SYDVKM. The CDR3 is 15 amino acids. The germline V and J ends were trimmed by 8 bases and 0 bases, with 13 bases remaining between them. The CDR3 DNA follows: TGTGCCAGCTCCCGCGGGGAAACGAACACCGGGGAGCTGTTTTTT. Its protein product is CASSRGETNTGELFF.

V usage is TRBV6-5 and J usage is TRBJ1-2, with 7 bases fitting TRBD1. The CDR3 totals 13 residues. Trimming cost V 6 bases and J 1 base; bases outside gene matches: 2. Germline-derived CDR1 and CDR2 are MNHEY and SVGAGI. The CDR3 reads CASSRQGNYGYTF. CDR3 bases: TGTGCCAGCAGCCGACAGGGTAACTATGGCTACACCTTC.

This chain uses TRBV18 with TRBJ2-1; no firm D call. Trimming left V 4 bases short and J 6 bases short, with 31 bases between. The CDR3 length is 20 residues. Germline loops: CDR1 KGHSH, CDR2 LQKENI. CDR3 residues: CASSLDTFSSGPNFGNEQFF. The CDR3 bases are TGTGCCAGCTCACTCGATACCTTTTCGTCGGGTCCGAACTTCGGCAATGAGCAGTTCTTC. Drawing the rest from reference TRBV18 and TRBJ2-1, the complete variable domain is NAGVMQNPRHLVRRRGQEARLRCSPMKGHSHVYWYRQLPEEGLKFMVYLQKENIIDESGMPKERFSAEFPKEGPSILRIQQVVRGDSAAYFCASSLDTFSSGPNFGNEQFFGPGTRLTVL.

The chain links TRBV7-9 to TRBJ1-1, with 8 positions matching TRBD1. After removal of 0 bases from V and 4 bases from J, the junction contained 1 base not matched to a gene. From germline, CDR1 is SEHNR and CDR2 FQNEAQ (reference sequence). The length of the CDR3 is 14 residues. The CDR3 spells CASSLADRGTEAFF. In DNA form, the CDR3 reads TGTGCCAGCAGCTTAGCAGACAGGGGCACTGAAGCTTTCTTT.

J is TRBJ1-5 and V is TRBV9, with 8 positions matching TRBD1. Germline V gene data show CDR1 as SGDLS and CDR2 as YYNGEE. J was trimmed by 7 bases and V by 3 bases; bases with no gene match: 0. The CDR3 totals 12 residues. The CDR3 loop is CASSAGGQPQHF. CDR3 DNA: TGTGCCAGCAGCGCAGGGGGCCAGCCCCAGCATTTT.

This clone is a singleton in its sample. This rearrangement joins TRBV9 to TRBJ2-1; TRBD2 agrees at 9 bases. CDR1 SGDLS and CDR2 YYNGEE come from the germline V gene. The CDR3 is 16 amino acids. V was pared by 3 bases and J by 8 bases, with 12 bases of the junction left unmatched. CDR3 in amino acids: CASSEPGGTSNDEQFF. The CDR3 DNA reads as TGTGCCAGCAGCGAACCTGGAGGGACTAGCAACGATGAGCAGTTCTTC.

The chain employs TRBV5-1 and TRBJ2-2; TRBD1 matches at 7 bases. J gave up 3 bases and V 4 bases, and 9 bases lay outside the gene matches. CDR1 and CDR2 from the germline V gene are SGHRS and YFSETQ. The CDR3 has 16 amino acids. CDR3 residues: CASSPPGTADTGELFF. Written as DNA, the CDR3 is TGCGCCAGCAGCCCGCCTGGGACAGCCGACACCGGGGAGCTGTTTTTT.

The CDR3 nucleotides are TGCGCCAGCACCGCTTCCGGGACTGAAGCTTTCTTT. Protein product: CASTASGTEAFF. This chain uses TRBV5-1 with TRBJ1-1; D ambiguous. Per the germline V gene, CDR1 is SGHRS and CDR2 is YFSETQ. This CDR3 region has 12 residues. V lost 6 bases and J lost 5, with 11 bases in between.

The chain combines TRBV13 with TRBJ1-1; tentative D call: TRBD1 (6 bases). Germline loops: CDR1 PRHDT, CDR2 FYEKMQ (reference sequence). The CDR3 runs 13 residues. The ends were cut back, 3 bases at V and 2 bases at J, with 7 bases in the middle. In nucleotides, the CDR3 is TGTGCCAGCAGCTTTGGGACAAACACTGAAGCTTTCTTT. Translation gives CASSFGTNTEAFF.

CDR3 nucleotide sequence: TGTGCCAGCCGGGACAGCTCCTACAATGAGCAGTTCTTC. Protein product: CASRDSSYNEQFF. V is TRBV6-5 and J is TRBJ2-1, with 7 positions matching TRBD1. CDR1 MNHEY and CDR2 SVGAGI come from the germline V gene. There are 13 residues in the CDR3. Germline trimming cut 8 bases from V and 0 bases from J; bases unmatched to any gene: 1.

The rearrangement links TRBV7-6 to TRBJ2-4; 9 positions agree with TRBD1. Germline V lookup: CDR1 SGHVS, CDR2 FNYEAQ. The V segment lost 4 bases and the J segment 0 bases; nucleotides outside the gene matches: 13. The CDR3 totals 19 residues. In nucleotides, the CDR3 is TGTGCCAGCAGCTCAACCCCGGGACAGGGATTTCTAGCCAAAAACATTCAGTACTTC. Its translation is CASSSTPGQGFLAKNIQYF.

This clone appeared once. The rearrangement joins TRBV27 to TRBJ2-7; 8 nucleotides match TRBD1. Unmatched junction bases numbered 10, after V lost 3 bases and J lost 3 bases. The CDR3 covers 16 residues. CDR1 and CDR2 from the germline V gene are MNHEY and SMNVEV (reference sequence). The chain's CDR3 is CASSFFTGTGNYEQYF. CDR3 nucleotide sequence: TGTGCCAGCAGTTTCTTCACCGGGACAGGTAACTACGAGCAGTACTTC.

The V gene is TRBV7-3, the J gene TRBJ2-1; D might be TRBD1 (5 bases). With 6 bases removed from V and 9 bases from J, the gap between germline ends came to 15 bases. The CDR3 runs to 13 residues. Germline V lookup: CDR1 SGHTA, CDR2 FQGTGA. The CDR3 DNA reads TGTGCCAGCAGTCGAACGACAGACGGTGAGCAGTTCTTC. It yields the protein CASSRTTDGEQFF.

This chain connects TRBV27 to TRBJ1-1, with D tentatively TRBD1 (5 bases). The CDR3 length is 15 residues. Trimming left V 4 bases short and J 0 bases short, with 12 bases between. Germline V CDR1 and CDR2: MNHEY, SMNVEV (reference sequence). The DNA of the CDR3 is TGTGCCAGCAGTTCTCCAGACAGCCTGAACACTGAAGCTTTCTTT. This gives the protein CASSSPDSLNTEAFF.

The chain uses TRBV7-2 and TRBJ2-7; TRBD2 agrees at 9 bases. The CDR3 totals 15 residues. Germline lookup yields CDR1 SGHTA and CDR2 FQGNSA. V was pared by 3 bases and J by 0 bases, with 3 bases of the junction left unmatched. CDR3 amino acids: CASSFGRGGSYEQYF. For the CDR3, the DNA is TGTGCCAGCAGCTTTGGGCGGGGGGGCTCCTACGAGCAGTACTTC.

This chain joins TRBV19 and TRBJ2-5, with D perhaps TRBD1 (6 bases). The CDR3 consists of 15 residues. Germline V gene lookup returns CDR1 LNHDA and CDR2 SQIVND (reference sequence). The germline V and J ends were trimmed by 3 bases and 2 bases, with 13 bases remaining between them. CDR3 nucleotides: TGTGCCAGTAGTATCAGAACAGGGAAACAAGAGACCCAGTACTTC. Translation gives CASSIRTGKQETQYF. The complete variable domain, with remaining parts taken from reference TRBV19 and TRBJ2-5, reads DGGITQSPKYLFRKEGQNVTLSCEQNLNHDAMYWYRQDPGQGLRLIYYSQIVNDFQKGDIAEGYSVSREKKESFPLTVTSAQKNPTAFYLCASSIRTGKQETQYFGPGTRLLVL.

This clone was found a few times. CDR3 sequence: CASSYQGGTEAFF. The CDR3 nucleotides are TGTGCCAGCAGTTATCAAGGAGGGACTGAAGCTTTCTTT. The rearrangement joins TRBV28 to TRBJ1-1; no firm D call. The germline CDR1 and CDR2 sequences are MDHEN and SYDVKM. CDR3 length: 13 residues. Trimming stripped 4 bases from V and 5 bases from J, with 11 bases between.

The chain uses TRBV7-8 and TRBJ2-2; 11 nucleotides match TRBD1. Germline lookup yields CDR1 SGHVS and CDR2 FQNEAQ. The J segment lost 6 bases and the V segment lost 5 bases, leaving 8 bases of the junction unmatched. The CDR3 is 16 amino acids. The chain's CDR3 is CASSRGRTGGSGELFF. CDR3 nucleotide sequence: TGTGCCAGCAGCCGAGGCAGGACAGGGGGCTCCGGGGAGCTGTTTTTT.

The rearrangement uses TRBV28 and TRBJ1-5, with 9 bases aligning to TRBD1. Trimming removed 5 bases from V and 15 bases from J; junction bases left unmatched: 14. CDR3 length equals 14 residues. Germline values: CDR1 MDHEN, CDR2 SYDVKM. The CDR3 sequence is CASSGIPGQGDGHF. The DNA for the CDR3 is TGTGCCAGCAGTGGGATCCCGGGACAGGGTGATGGGCATTTT. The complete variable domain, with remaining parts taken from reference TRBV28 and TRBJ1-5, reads DVKVTQSSRYLVKRTGEKVFLECVQDMDHENMFWYRQDPGLGLRLIYFSYDVKMKEKGDIPEGYSVSREKKERFSLILESASTNQTSMYLCASSGIPGQGDGHFGDGTRLSIL.